One sample yielded the 20 T cell receptor beta chains listed below, sequenced in a study of blood T cells in healthy people across ages. It was with a sample-barcoded 5' primer and a J-beta primer mix that a second PCR of about 7 to 12 cycles was run. One entry per CDR3 protein, called by TCRdb with MiXCR from the 5' RACE reads. The sample shows about 940,000 distinct CDR3 sequences, 40% to 60% of them seen only once. Sample: blood. These receptors were taken from a man younger than 40 in good health.

J is TRBJ2-1 and V is TRBV4-2; tentative D call: TRBD2 (6 bases). Trimming removed 0 bases from V and 7 bases from J, with 7 bases in between. This CDR3 contains 13 residues. Germline-derived CDR1 and CDR2 are LGHNA and YNFKEQ. The CDR3 nucleotides are TGTGCCAGCAGCCAAGAAGGAGGGAATGAGCAGTTCTTC. Protein: CASSQEGGNEQFF.

The chain combines TRBV10-3 with TRBJ2-1; D is uncertain. The J call may be wrong; the DNA end is better matched by TRBJ2-7. CDR3 size: 14 residues. Germline-derived CDR1 and CDR2 are ENHRY and SYGVKD. For the CDR3, the DNA is TGTGCCATCAGTGAGACATCAGATTACAATGAGCAGTACTTC. Its translation is CAISETSDYNEQYF.

Turning to this clonotype: A junction end diverges from the germline sequence, so it may reflect a read error. The chain couples TRBV7-9 to TRBJ2-5; 8 bases are shared with TRBD1. Gene TRBJ2-7 matches the end of the DNA better, so the J call may be wrong. Per the germline V gene, CDR1 is SEHNR and CDR2 is FQNEAQ (reference sequence). CDR3 length equals 14 residues. In nucleotides, the CDR3 is TGTGTCAGCAGTTTCGGACAGGGTGGCTACGAGCAGTACTTC. Its translation: CVSSFGQGGYEQYF.

V is TRBV18 and J is TRBJ2-1; D is possibly TRBD2 (6 bases). The germline CDR1 and CDR2 sequences are KGHSH and LQKENI. The V end lost 1 base, the J end lost 4 bases, and 17 bases lay between the germline ends. This CDR3 is 17 amino acids long. This CDR3 reads CASSPLNPLADYNEQFF. DNA of the CDR3: TGTGCCAGCTCACCACTCAATCCCTTAGCGGATTACAATGAGCAGTTCTTC.

In this sample, this clonotype turned up a few times. The chain is built from TRBV28 and TRBJ2-7; no reliable D call. CDR1 MDHEN and CDR2 SYDVKM come from the germline V gene. Between the trimmed V and J ends, which lost 8 bases and 2 bases, there was a span of 4 bases. The CDR3 totals 10 residues. CDR3 amino acids: CASATYEQYF. Written as DNA, the CDR3 is TGTGCCAGCGCAACCTACGAGCAGTACTTC.

This clonotype was detected a few times. The gene calls are TRBV3-1 and TRBJ2-5; D gene unclear. In germline, CDR1 is LGHDT, CDR2 YNNKEL (reference sequence). The CDR3 runs to 15 residues. V was shortened by 1 base and J by 2 bases, with 11 bases between the two germline ends. For the CDR3, the DNA is TGTGCCAGCAGCCAAGTGGTAGGCGTACAAGAGACCCAGTACTTC. Translating it yields CASSQVVGVQETQYF.

The count of this clonotype is one. CDR3 coding DNA: TGCAGCGCAAAGTCAGGGGAGACAGCTTACAATGAGCAGTACTTC. Encoded protein: CSAKSGETAYNEQYF. V gene TRBV29-1 combines with J gene TRBJ2-7, with D possibly TRBD1 on 6 matching bases. The germline V gene has CDR1 SQVTM and CDR2 ANQGSEA. Trimming pared 7 bases from V and 7 bases from J, leaving 26 bases between. This CDR3 comprises 15 residues.

This clonotype was seen a few times. The CDR3 spells CASREQGKSYEQYF. The CDR3 DNA sequence: TGCGCCAGCAGAGAACAGGGTAAATCCTACGAGCAGTACTTC. The chain couples TRBV5-1 to TRBJ2-7; D is perhaps TRBD1 (6 bases). Germline CDR1 reads SGHRS; CDR2 reads YFSETQ. V was shortened by 5 bases and J by 1 base, with 13 bases between the two germline ends. The CDR3 consists of 14 residues. Drawing the rest from reference TRBV5-1 and TRBJ2-7, the complete variable domain is KAGVTQTPRYLIKTRGQQVTLSCSPISGHRSVSWYQQTPGQGLQFLFEYFSETQRNKGNFPGRFSGRQFSNSRSEMNVSTLELGDSALYLCASREQGKSYEQYFGPGTRLTVT.

The rearrangement links TRBV6-1 to TRBJ2-1; tentatively, D is TRBD1 (6 bases). Germline values: CDR1 MNHNS, CDR2 SASEGT. The CDR3 covers 12 residues. The CDR3 region is CTVRGNGNEQFF. The CDR3 DNA reads as TGTACAGTCAGGGGTAATGGGAATGAGCAGTTCTTC.

This sequence joins TRBV2 and TRBJ2-1; tentative D call: TRBD2 (5 bases). The CDR3 is 16 amino acids. V was clipped by 1 base and J by 6 bases, with 16 bases between them. Germline-derived CDR1 and CDR2 are SNHLY and FYNNEI. CDR3 bases: TGTGCCAGCAGTGAAGTCGGTCCCTCCGGGGTCAATGAGCAGTTCTTC. Amino acid sequence: CASSEVGPSGVNEQFF.

This clonotype was counted between two and nine times. V is TRBV20-1 and J is TRBJ1-1, with D unclear. In germline, CDR1 is DFQATT, CDR2 SNEGSKA (reference sequence). The CDR3 is 11 residues long. V lost 3 bases and J lost 6, with 8 bases in between. The CDR3 DNA reads as TGCAGTGCTAGCCGGGGTGCTGAAGCTTTCTTT. Amino acid sequence: CSASRGAEAFF.

V usage is TRBV21-1 and J usage is TRBJ2-5; the D call TRBD1 from the table was never checked on the DNA. TRBV21-1 is described as a pseudogene. This CDR3 contains 17 residues. CDR3 nucleotide sequence: TGTGCCAGCAGCGCCGTTGGGGGGACAGCGACACAAGAGACCCTGTACTTC. It encodes CASSAVGGTATQETLYF.

CDR3 nucleotide sequence: TGTGCCAGCAGATGTCTTGGGGGGAGCTCCTACGAGCAGTACTTC. Amino acids: CASRCLGGSSYEQYF. The V and J genes are TRBV6-5 and TRBJ2-7; tentatively, D is TRBD2 (6 bases). V was pared by 6 bases and J by 0 bases, with 15 bases between. Germline-derived CDR1 and CDR2 are MNHEY and SVGAGI. This CDR3 is 15 amino acids long.

About this clonotype: Relative to the germline gene, one junction end is altered; a read error may explain this. The chain is built from TRBV7-2 and TRBJ2-1, with D hard to call. TRBJ2-7 matches the DNA end more closely, so the J call is doubtful. The CDR3 runs 15 residues. Germline V gene data show CDR1 as SGHTA and CDR2 as FQGNSA. The CDR3 DNA sequence: TGTGCCGGCAGCTTAGGGCTGAGCTCCTACAATGAGCAGTACTTC. Translated: CAGSLGLSSYNEQYF.

V is TRBV2 and J is TRBJ2-3; D call uncertain. Germline V gives CDR1 SNHLY, CDR2 FYNNEI. Between the trimmed V and J ends, which lost 6 bases and 4 bases, there was a span of 8 bases. The CDR3 is 12 residues long. CDR3 region: CASRISSDTQYF. The CDR3, as DNA: TGTGCCAGCAGGATCTCCTCAGATACGCAGTATTTT.

The gene calls are TRBV12-3 or TRBV12-4 and TRBJ1-2, with TRBD1 as a possible D gene (5 bases). The CDR3 spans 13 residues. The V end was cut by 5 bases, the J end by 2 bases, with 9 bases between. The CDR3 bases are TGTGCCAGCAGTACAGACAGCAACTATGGCTACACCTTC. This translates into CASSTDSNYGYTF.

The chain links TRBV27 to TRBJ1-2, with TRBD1 identical over 10 bases. V was clipped by 5 bases and J by 7 bases; unmatched bases: 4. This CDR3 comprises 13 residues. Germline-derived CDR1 and CDR2 are MNHEY and SMNVEV (reference sequence). CDR3 loop: CASSADRGGGYTF. CDR3 nucleotides: TGTGCCAGCAGTGCGGACAGGGGGGGTGGCTACACCTTC.

The chain couples TRBV7-3 to TRBJ2-3; 8 nucleotides align to TRBD2. In germline, CDR1 is SGHTA, CDR2 FQGTGA. The CDR3 length is 16 residues. With V trimmed by 1 base and J by 1 base, 4 bases remained unmatched. The CDR3 is CASSLNPAGGTDTQYF. The CDR3 coding sequence is TGTGCCAGCAGCTTAAATCCAGCGGGGGGCACAGATACGCAGTATTTT.

This chain links TRBV12-3 or TRBV12-4 with TRBJ1-5; 7 nucleotides align to TRBD1. CDR3 length equals 15 residues. J lost 7 bases, V lost 3 bases, and 9 bases had no gene match. The DNA for the CDR3 is TGTGCCAGCAGTTTCGGCAGGGGGATATCCCAGCCCCAGCATTTT. This encodes CASSFGRGISQPQHF.

V is TRBV20-1 and J is TRBJ2-3; D is possibly TRBD2 (5 bases). The CDR3 has 13 residues. The germline V gene encodes CDR1 DFQATT and CDR2 SNEGSKA (reference sequence). The CDR3 region is CGNSGSSTDTQYF. The CDR3 bases are TGCGGGAACTCGGGGTCTAGCACAGATACGCAGTATTTT.